This T cell receptor beta chain stems from a study of cytomegalovirus exposure and HLA in healthy donors (dated by TCRdb to between 2016 and 2019). About the full investigation: In an earlier analysis of 587 of the donors, around 300 Gb of sequence data and just under 120 million unique TCR beta sequences from 180 million or so T cells were reported. Of the roughly 400 genotyped donors, about 80% fell in the genetic ancestry cluster associated with self-reported Caucasian donors. About five DR-DQ haplotypes were treated as single units for association and clustering because of strong linkage in the cohort. An earlier analysis of a few hundred of the donors applied high-throughput TCR beta sequencing to assess whether each TCR beta V gene segment acted as functional or pseudogenic. Both class I and class II loci were covered by HLA typing, at four-digit resolution. The study used immunosequencing to profile the T cell repertoires of approximately 690 subjects and linked those repertoires to cytomegalovirus serostatus. Across approximately 400 genotyped donors of the cohort, an average of approximately 240,000 unique TCR beta nucleotide sequences per donor were sequenced, and roughly 20% of those sequences were non-productive. Every discovery cohort repertoire had been produced on one sequencing platform. In a later genetic analysis, genome-wide SNP genotypes for about three fifths of the 666 donors were used, and that subset was treated as a discovery cohort. An early release that covered around 590 HLA-typed donors contained approximately 300 gigabases of sequencing data and around 80 million unique TCR sequences. The aim of the study was to test whether cataloging public T cell receptors could identify signatures of past pathogen exposure. Donor age, sex, ethnicity and CMV serostatus were compiled alongside the repertoire data. To study patterns of TCR occurrence, a later analysis re-analyzed previously published TCR beta repertoires from 666 donors and added high-resolution HLA genotyping. Besides the first cohort of 550 to 750 subjects, a separate validation cohort made up of roughly 130 different subjects was used. The study combined high-throughput TCR immunosequencing, statistical association of individual TCRs with disease status, and machine learning to predict cytomegalovirus infection status. The number of typed donors differed by locus: about 620-640 for A, B, C, DRB1 and DQB1; approximately 520 for DQA1; fewer than 610 for DPA1; and around 450 for DPB1. Rather than drawing on any new phenotypic data, the later analysis identified candidate immune exposures from TCR beta sequences and the way those sequences occurred across donors.

In the case of this clone: This clone's antigen is unknown. No base qualities exist here, and no much larger clone lies one base off it.

The library relied on the immunoSEQ multiplex PCR assay. The multiplex PCR relied on a mix of 60 forward primers for TCR Vbeta segments and 13 reverse primers for TCR Jbeta segments. A multiplex PCR assay on genomic DNA amplified the CDR3 region of rearranged TCR beta genes. On the Illumina HiSeq System, the amplified TCR beta libraries were sequenced as 87-base-pair reads. As for how the authors treated the data: A later analysis counted 75 million to 100 million unique TCR beta chains across the 700 or so repertoires, and some 12 million of these chains were shared by at least two donors. A nearest-neighbor algorithm error-corrected the raw reads and collapsed the reads into unique sequences, merging closely related sequences to remove PCR and sequencing errors. V, D and J gene segments were assigned by aligning CDR3 sequences to IMGT reference sequences. For a sequence to be retained, at least a six-nucleotide match to both a V gene segment and a J gene segment was required. Rearrangements were called productive when the CDR3 lacked stop codons and stayed in frame with V and J; all others were non-productive. CDR3 was defined according to IMGT convention as the region running from the second conserved V-encoded cysteine to the conserved J-encoded phenylalanine. The earlier analysis of roughly 590 of the donors excluded any sequence lacking an unambiguous match to a single V gene segment. An earlier analysis of several hundred of the donors called V segments functional above 56.7% productive rearrangements and segregating when the between-donor standard deviation exceeded 5%. To diagnose cytomegalovirus status from the catalog of TCR beta chain sequences, a statistical classification framework was built. A later analysis assigned V and J genes by comparing TCR nucleotide sequences with IMGT/GENE-DB human TR gene sequences. In a later analysis, CDR3 sequences and most-parsimonious VDJ recombination scenarios were assigned using the TCRdist pipeline. In a later analysis, each TCR beta chain was defined by its CDR3 amino acid sequence together with its V-gene family, and reads without a unique V-gene family were excluded. A later analysis removed roughly 590 highly shared, low-generation-probability nucleotide sequences to deal with suspected cross-contamination and a sequencing artifact. A later analysis calculated a clonal expansion index for each public chain from normalized within-repertoire ranks of inferred template counts. In a later analysis, generation probabilities were computed with a VDJ recombination model fitted to out-of-frame rearrangements, and the resulting probabilities were checked against IGoR. A later analysis scored TCR-TCR, TCR-HLA and TCR-CMV co-occurrence with hypergeometric tests, applying a repertoire-size bias correction to TCR pairs. To estimate false discovery rates, a later analysis permuted the HLA or CMV assignments 20 times. In a later analysis, co-occurring TCRs were grouped with DBSCAN, and TCRdist sequence similarity was added when clustering was performed within HLA-allele-positive subsets. Repertoires with fewer than 30,000 or more than 120,000 public chains, plus five repertoires with anomalous nucleotide sharing, were excluded from co-occurrence clustering. TCRdb provides this immuneACCESS table in a form limited to in-frame rearrangements. Some clones are lacking; in checked studies, under half of them reflect an unresolved V gene, and why the rest are absent is not known. Clone size and the V and J calls come from that table; the DNA yielded D and trimming. Here the sample has roughly 140,000 clones; 76% occur a single time. The ten largest clones represent roughly 1.8% of the sample.

CDR1 and CDR2 are read off the germline V gene as SGHVS and FNYEAQ. The CDR3 goes from the cysteine to the phenylalanine over 16 residues. Only the CDR3 region is kept as DNA, spanning 48 bases read in frame from base 1. V sheds 2 bases and J sheds 0 bases, leaving 13 bases between their ends. General study outcomes and caveats: When HLA alleles, especially DR and DQ, strongly co-occurred, attributing TCR associations to individual alleles was difficult. Correlated functional status among segregating V segments might be attributable to linkage disequilibrium, but an unknown experimental factor could not be ruled out. An earlier analysis of some 590 of the donors showed that most TCR beta V segments appeared in productive rearrangements either about 90% or about 30% of the time, which broadly matched IMGT annotations. In a later analysis, most CMV-associated TCR beta chains were found to appear HLA-restricted, with HLA associations seemingly driven largely by CMV exposure. Some IMGT-functional V segments, including TRBV6-2 and TRBV6-3, could not be told apart with the 87-base-pair reads, so those segments were excluded. The classifier was reported to diagnose cytomegalovirus status with high specificity and sensitivity in both the original cohort and the validation cohort. A further reported finding was that TCR beta sequences accurately predicted the HLA-A and HLA-B alleles for most subjects in the first cohort. Most TCR sequences were observed very rarely across donors, whereas some public TCRs were present in many individuals. In a later analysis, the rate of TCR association differed among HLA loci, with DRB1 alleles having the most associated TCRs and HLA-C alleles having the fewest. In a later genetic analysis, a missense DCLRE1C variant was associated with V-gene and J-gene trimming of TCR beta chains, and the association was replicated in an independent cohort. The authors suggested that the approach could potentially be generalized to other disease states and immunological phenotypes. The sequencing pipeline was judged likely to have produced a cluster of highly shared sequence variants as a technical artifact. HLA typing was unavailable for some donors at each locus, so association tests used only the typed subset. Specific HLA alleles were associated with 15,000 to 20,000 TCR beta sequences at a false discovery rate of 0.05 in a later analysis. In a later analysis, HLA-associated TCR beta chains showed more clonal expansion and lower generation probabilities than non-associated chains that were equally common. In the study, approximately 160 TCR beta chains were listed as associated with cytomegalovirus. The cohort was sequenced for TCR beta chains only, and without alpha or paired-chain data the features that could be detected were limited. Immune exposure information for the cohort was limited to CMV serostatus. Over 15 rarely observed V segments, including chromosome 9 orphons, were excluded from the earlier analysis of about 500 of the donors because counts were too low. Roughly uniform sequencing depth across donors was assumed in presence/absence analyses, although this assumption may not hold. In a later genetic analysis, fewer N-insertions in productive TCRs were reported among donors in an Asian-associated ancestry cluster than the approximately 670-donor mean. Three of the identified cytomegalovirus-associated TCR beta chains were confirmed in vitro to be specific for cytomegalovirus antigens. According to a later analysis, parvovirus B19, influenza, CMV and Epstein-Barr virus appeared linked to several top co-occurrence clusters.

The cohort was made up of approximately 670 healthy bone marrow donors. All cohort members were sampled while nominally healthy, although unrecorded immune exposures were likely present. The donor was CMV seronegative and was included in the group of several hundred seronegative cohort members. A peripheral blood sample was provided by each donor, and peripheral blood mononuclear cells were used for TCR beta sequencing. The Qiagen DNeasy Blood Extraction Kit was used to extract genomic DNA from the blood cell samples. This TCR came from a woman between 40 and 55 years old in good health and CMV-seronegative. Recombination linked TRBV7-6 to TRBJ1-1; the D gene cannot be resolved reliably. Material for sequencing was PBMCs. The nucleotides are TGTGCCAGCAGCTTAAGCCCGACCGGGATGAACACTGAAGCTTTCTTT. It is translated as CASSLSPTGMNTEAFF.